This entry concerns a single TCR beta chain. These data are taken from a study of T cells in Graves' hyperthyroidism and ophthalmopathy. The TCR beta CDR3 regions underwent amplification using RNA transcripts as the source. A set of HTBI primers served as the primers for a first-round RT-PCR of the TCR CDR3. From the multiplex PCR reads, TCRdb called clonotypes with MiXCR, one entry per CDR3 protein. The sample comprises about 530,000 distinct CDR3 sequences, 15% to 20% of which are singletons, and roughly 18% rests with the top ten. Germline CDR1 and CDR2: MGHRA and YSYEKL. The CDR3 loop spans 14 amino acids. The V end lost 6 bases, the J end lost 4 bases, and 12 bases lay between the germline ends.

The genes are TRBV4-1 and TRBJ2-2, with D hard to call. The sequenced sample consisted of blood. The sequence derives from a woman under 30 with Graves' ophthalmopathy. The CDR3 region has the DNA TGCGCCAGCAGGGGTACCTGGGGCACCGGGGAGCTGTTTTTT. This sequence encodes CASRGTWGTGELFF.